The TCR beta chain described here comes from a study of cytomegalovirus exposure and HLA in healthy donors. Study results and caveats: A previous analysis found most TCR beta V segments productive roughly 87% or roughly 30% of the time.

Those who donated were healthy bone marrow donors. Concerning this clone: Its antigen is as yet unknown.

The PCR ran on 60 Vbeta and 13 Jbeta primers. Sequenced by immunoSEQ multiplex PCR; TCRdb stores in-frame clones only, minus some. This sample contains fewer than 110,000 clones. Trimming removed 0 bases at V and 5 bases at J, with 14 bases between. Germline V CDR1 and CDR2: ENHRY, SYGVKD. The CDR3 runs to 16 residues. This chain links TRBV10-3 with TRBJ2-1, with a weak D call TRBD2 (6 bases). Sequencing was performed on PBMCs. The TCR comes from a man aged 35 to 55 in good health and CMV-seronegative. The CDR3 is CAISESGGGLNNEQFF. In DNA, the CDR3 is TGTGCCATCAGTGAGTCCGGGGGAGGTCTAAACAATGAGCAGTTCTTC.